This T cell receptor (beta chain) was identified in a study of shared clonotypes between healthy human individuals. Study outcomes and limitations: Clonotypes which were not shared had lower generation probabilities than clonotypes that all four donors shared.

The CDR3 covers 16 residues. Germline V gives CDR1 SGHVS, CDR2 FNYEAQ. The ends lost 3 bases at V and 4 bases at J; junction bases unmatched: 7. Sequenced by immunoSEQ multiplex PCR; TCRdb stores in-frame clones only, minus some. The table records a few million clones, 80% to 95% of them present only once. CD45RO-negative cells were positively selected for CCR7, leaving out terminally differentiated effector memory CD45RA+ cells. Note on this clone: Its antigen is undetermined.

The receptor was isolated from a man younger than 35 in good health. Some clones in this sample may be carry-over from other donors' samples. Sequencing was done on a sample of naive CD8+ T cells from PBMCs. This chain uses TRBV7-6 with TRBJ2-3; 10 nucleotides agree with TRBD1. The CDR3 coding sequence is TGTGCCAGCAGCTTCGATCTGACAGGGGGCCCAGATACGCAGTATTTT. Translation gives CASSFDLTGGPDTQYF.